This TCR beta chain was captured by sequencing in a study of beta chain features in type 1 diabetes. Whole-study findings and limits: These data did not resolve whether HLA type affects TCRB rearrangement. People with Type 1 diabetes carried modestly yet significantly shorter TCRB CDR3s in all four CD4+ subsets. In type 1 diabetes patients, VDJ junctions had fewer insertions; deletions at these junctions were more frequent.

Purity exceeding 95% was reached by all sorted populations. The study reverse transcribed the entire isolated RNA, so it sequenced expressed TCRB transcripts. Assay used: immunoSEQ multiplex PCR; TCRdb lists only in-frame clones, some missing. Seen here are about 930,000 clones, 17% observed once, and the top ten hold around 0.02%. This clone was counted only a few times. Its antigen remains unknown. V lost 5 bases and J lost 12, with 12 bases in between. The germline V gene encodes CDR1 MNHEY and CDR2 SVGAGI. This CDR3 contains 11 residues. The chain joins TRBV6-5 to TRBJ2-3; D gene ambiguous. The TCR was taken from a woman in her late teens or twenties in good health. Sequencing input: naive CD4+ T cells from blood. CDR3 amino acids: CASSPHLSQYF. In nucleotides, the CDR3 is TGTGCCAGCAGTCCTCATTTATCTCAGTATTTT.